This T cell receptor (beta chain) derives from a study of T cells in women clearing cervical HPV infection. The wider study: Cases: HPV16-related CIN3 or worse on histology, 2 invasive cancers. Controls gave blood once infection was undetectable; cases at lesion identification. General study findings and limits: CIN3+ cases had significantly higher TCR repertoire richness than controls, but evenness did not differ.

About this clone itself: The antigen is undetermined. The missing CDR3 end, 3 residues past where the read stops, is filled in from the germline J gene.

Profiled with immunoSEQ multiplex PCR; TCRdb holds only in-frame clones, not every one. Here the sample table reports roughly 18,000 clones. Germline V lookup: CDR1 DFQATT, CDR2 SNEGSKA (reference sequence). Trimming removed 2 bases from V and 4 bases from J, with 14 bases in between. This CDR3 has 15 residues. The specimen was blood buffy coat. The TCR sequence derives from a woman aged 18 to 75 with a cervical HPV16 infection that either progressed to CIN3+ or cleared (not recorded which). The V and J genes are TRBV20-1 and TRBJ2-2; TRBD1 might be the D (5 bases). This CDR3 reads CSARPTGPSTGELFF. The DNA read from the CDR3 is TGCAGTGCTAGACCAACAGGCCCGAGCACCGGGGAG.